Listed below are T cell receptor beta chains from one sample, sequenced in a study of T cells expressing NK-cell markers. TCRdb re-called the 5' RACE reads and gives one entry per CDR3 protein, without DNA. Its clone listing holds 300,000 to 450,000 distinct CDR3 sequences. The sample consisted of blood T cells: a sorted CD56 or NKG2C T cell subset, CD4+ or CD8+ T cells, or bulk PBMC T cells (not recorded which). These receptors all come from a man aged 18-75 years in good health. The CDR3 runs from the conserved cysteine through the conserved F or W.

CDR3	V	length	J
CASSYSRMGAVEQYF	TRBV6-5	15	TRBJ2-7
CASSPLPPSDYTGELFF	TRBV18	17	TRBJ2-2
CASSLAPGLGNTEAFF	TRBV5-1	16	TRBJ1-1
CATWSRGNSPLHF	TRBV6-1	13	TRBJ1-6
CASSLRDRYTDTQYF	TRBV5-1	15	TRBJ2-3
CASNDRDLDGYTF	TRBV19	13	TRBJ1-2
CASSPGTQGADTQYF	TRBV7-9	15	TRBJ2-3
CSARVSTGAQPQHF	TRBV20-1	14	TRBJ1-5
CASSQVGGGLNEQFF	TRBV3-1	15	TRBJ2-1
CASTYGTSGGDTQYF	TRBV6-1	15	TRBJ2-3
CASSLSTWSSYNSPLHF	TRBV28	17	TRBJ1-6
CASSYLEGMGEQYF	TRBV6-5	14	TRBJ2-7
CASSTQQGTQYF	TRBV27	12	TRBJ2-3
CASSLARTLNEQFF	TRBV11-1	14	TRBJ2-1
CASRGTQGTQYF	TRBV6-1	12	TRBJ2-3
CASSRRKGRGWTYNEQFF	TRBV11-2	18	TRBJ2-1
CSAAGLAGTQYF	TRBV20-1	12	TRBJ2-5
CASSLAGGGPQHF	TRBV7-6	13	TRBJ1-5
CASSTGRIGNTIYF	TRBV5-6	14	TRBJ1-3
CASSQRSGQGGEQYF	TRBV12-3/TRBV12-4	15	TRBJ2-7
CSLRAGTDTDTQYF	TRBV29-1	14	TRBJ2-3
CASSRLETQPQHF	TRBV19	13	TRBJ1-5
CSAIGGIGTGELFF	TRBV20-1	14	TRBJ2-2
CASSWTGSDTGELFF	TRBV5-6	15	TRBJ2-2
CASSFSGGPYTGELFF	TRBV7-9	16	TRBJ2-2
CASSSAGGQGEQFF	TRBV7-3	14	TRBJ2-1
CASSLAGPEANEQFF	TRBV5-1	15	TRBJ2-1
CASSRDRGKRIYEQYF	TRBV6-2/TRBV6-3	16	TRBJ2-7
CASSLGQGATGNTIYF	TRBV4-1	16	TRBJ1-3
CSARDVVIYNSPLHF	TRBV20-1	15	TRBJ1-6
CAIGRGGFYEQFF	TRBV2	13	TRBJ2-1
CASSVQGAGNTIYF	TRBV2	14	TRBJ1-3
CASSDLQRLNSPLHF	TRBV25-1	15	TRBJ1-6